This TCR beta chain emerged from a study of shared clonotypes between healthy human individuals. The authors divided CD4+ cells into CD45RA+ naive and CD45RA-negative memory subsets. Using immunoSEQ multiplex PCR, the repertoire was profiled, and TCRdb retains in-frame clones only, with some absent. Here the sample spans some 2,000,000 clones, roughly 95% being singletons. V was pared by 3 bases and J by 8 bases, with 13 bases between. Germline V gene data show CDR1 as KGHSH and CDR2 as LQKENI. The CDR3 covers 13 residues. Material for sequencing was naive CD4+ T cells sorted from blood. Subset of the sample: CD45RA+ positively selected. The chain uses TRBV18 and TRBJ1-1, with no clear D. The TCR sequence derives from a man aged 18 to 30 in good health. This CDR3 reads CASSPGTGYEAFF. The CDR3 DNA reads as TGTGCCAGCTCACCCGGCACGGGGTACGAAGCTTTCTTT.